This entry is about one T cell receptor (beta chain). The CDR3 is made up of 15 amino acids. Trimming removed 5 bases from V and 6 bases from J; junction bases left unmatched: 4. Germline lookup yields CDR1 SGHAT and CDR2 FQNNGV. The data were obtained in a study of blood T cell repertoires in COVID-19. Repertoires were generated with immunoSEQ multiplex PCR, while TCRdb's copy carries only in-frame clones and drops some. The data contain roughly 220,000 clones, around 87% of them seen just once; the ten biggest clones take up roughly 3.7%. Sequencing was performed on PBMCs or T cells enriched from blood (not recorded which). The V call is TRBV11-2, the J call TRBJ2-1, with TRBD2 matching 13 bases. The sequence was obtained from a woman younger than 30 in a cohort exposed to, infected with or recovered from COVID-19 (not recorded which). For the CDR3, the DNA is TGTGCCAGCAGCCCCGGACTAGCGGGAGCCAATGAGCAGTTCTTC. Translation gives CASSPGLAGANEQFF.